Following are 2 T cell receptor beta chains from one sample sequenced in a study of blood T cell repertoires in COVID-19. Assay: immunoSEQ multiplex PCR; the TCRdb copy retains only in-frame clones and omits some. The data contain a few hundred thousand clones, roughly 83% of them singletons. Sequenced: peripheral blood. The receptors stem from a woman in her forties or fifties with acute or convalescent COVID-19.

J is TRBJ2-2 and V is TRBV15; D unclear. The ends were cut back, 1 base at V and 4 bases at J, with 7 bases in the middle. The germline CDR1 and CDR2 sequences are LNHNV and YYDKDF (reference sequence). The length of the CDR3 is 14 residues. In DNA form, the CDR3 reads TGTGCCACCAGCAGAGGGGCCATCACCGGGGAGCTGTTTTTT. Protein sequence: CATSRGAITGELFF.

The chain links TRBV6-2 or TRBV6-3 to TRBJ1-1; D perhaps matches TRBD1 (5 bases). Germline CDR1 and CDR2: MNHEY and SVGEGT. The CDR3 loop spans 16 amino acids. Deletions cut 5 bases from V and 1 base from J, with 17 bases between. In nucleotides, the CDR3 is TGTGCCAGCAGTACTGGGGGGGGAACAGGGAACACTGAAGCTTTCTTT. Translation: CASSTGGGTGNTEAFF.